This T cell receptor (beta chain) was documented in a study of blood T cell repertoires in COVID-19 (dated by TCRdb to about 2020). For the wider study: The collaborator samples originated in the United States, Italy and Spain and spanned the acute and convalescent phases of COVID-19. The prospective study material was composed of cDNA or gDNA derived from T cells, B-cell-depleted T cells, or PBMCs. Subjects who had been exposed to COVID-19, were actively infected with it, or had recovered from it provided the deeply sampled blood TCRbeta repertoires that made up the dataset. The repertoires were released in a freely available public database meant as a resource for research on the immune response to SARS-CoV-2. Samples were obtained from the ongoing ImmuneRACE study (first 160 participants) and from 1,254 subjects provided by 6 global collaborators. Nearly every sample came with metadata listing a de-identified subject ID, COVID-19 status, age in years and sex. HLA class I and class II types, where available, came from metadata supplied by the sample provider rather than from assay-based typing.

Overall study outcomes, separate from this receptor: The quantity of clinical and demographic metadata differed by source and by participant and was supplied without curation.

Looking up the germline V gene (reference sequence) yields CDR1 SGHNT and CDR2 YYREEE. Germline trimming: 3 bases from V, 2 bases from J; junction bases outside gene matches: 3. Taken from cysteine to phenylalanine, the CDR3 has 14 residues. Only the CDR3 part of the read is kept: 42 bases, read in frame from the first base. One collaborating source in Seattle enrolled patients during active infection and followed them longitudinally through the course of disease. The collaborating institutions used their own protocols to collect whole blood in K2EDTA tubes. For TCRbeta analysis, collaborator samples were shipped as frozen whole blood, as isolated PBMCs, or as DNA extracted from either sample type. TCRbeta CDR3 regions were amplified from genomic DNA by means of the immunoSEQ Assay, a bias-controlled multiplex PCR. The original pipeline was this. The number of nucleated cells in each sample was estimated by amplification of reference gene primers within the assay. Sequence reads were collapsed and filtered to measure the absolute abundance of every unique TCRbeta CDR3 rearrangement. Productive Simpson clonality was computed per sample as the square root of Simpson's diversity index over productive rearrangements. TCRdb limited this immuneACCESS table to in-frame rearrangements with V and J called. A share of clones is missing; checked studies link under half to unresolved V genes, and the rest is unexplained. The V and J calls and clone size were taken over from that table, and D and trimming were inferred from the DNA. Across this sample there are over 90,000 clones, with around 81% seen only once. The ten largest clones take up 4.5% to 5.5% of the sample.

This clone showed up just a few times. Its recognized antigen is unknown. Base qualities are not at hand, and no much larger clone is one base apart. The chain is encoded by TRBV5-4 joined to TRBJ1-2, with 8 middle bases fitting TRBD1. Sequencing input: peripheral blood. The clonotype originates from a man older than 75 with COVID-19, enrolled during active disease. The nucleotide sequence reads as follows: TGTGCCAGCAGCTCGGGGACAGGAAACTATGGCTACACCTTC. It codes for CASSSGTGNYGYTF.